This T cell receptor beta chain was found in a study of T-cell memory formation after mild COVID-19. Study as a whole: Clusters of TCRs were largely donor specific. Whole-study findings and limits: Pre-infection memory already had some responding clones, implying cross-reactive memory joined.

TCR alpha and TCR beta cDNA libraries carrying sample barcodes and UMIs came from 5'RACE with constant-segment primers. TCRdb ran MiXCR on the 5' RACE reads and lists one entry per CDR3 protein. The sample records about 470,000 distinct CDR3 sequences, 18% being singletons. Germline V gene data show CDR1 as KGHDR and CDR2 as SFDVKD. The V and J ends lost 10 bases and 8 bases, in that order; junction bases with no gene match: 9. CDR3 length: 13 amino acids. This clonotype turned up a few times. The antigen remains undetermined. The TCR sequence derives from an adult woman who had mild COVID-19 (a few samples of this study predate the infection). Cell type and time point are not known. The rearrangement links TRBV24-1 to TRBJ2-1, with 8 bases lining up with TRBD2. Sequencing was carried out using PBMCs or a T cell subset sorted from them (not recorded which). CDR3: CATYGAGDHEQFF. Here the CDR3 DNA reads TGTGCCACTTATGGAGCGGGAGACCATGAGCAGTTCTTC.